This T cell receptor beta chain was identified during a study of Graves' ophthalmopathy and Graves' hyperthyroidism. Study results and limitations: Its predictions of ophthalmopathy progression gave the model 55% to 71% sensitivity and about 78% specificity.

Clinical symptoms, serum thyroxine, TRAb, thyroid ultrasound and orbital computed tomography formed the basis of diagnosis. Someone took the PBMCs out of around 10 ml of fresh peripheral blood. Beta-chain TCR CDR3 regions were amplified from RNA transcripts. HTBI primers served in a first-round RT-PCR, which a second-round multiplex PCR followed. Using its own MiXCR run on the multiplex PCR reads, TCRdb lists one record per CDR3 protein. The data show a few hundred thousand distinct CDR3 sequences, approximately 18% seen once. Between the trimmed V and J ends, which lost 3 bases and 5 bases, there was a span of 7 bases. The CDR3 has 13 amino acids. With respect to this clonotype: What it binds is unknown.

The TCR was taken from an adult woman with stable Graves' hyperthyroidism. The V call is TRBV12-3 or TRBV12-4, the J call TRBJ2-2; D unclear. The sequencing sample was made of peripheral blood. DNA of the CDR3: TGTGCCAGCAGTTTCTCCCAAACCGGGGAGCTGTTTTTT. It specifies CASSFSQTGELFF.